This T cell receptor beta chain comes out of a study of sequential checkpoint blockade in melanoma. Study-level background: Randomization was 1:1 between first-line nivolumab→ipilimumab and ipilimumab→nivolumab. Maintenance nivolumab came after either treatment sequence.

TCRdb's copy holds only in-frame clones and misses some; the assay was immunoSEQ multiplex PCR. Of about 12,000 clones in the sample, 82% are singletons; the top ten hold 6% to 8.5%. The sample's treatment: randomized to nivolumab then ipilimumab (arm A) or the reverse (arm B). PBMC sorting kept live CD3+CD8+ cells without CD19 or CD56. The CDR3 is 15 amino acids. Germline V gene lookup returns CDR1 SEHNR and CDR2 FQNEAQ (reference sequence). The V end was cut by 1 base, the J end by 1 base, with 11 bases between. This chain connects TRBV7-9 to TRBJ2-7, with D possibly matching TRBD1 (5 bases). This TCR was sampled from a human donor with melanoma. The sample was CD8+ T cells sorted from blood (inferred from file names), taken from a patient given nivolumab and ipilimumab in sequence. The CDR3 here is CASSLVGAGSYEQYF. The CDR3 DNA follows: TGTGCCAGCAGCTTAGTAGGGGCAGGGTCCTACGAGCAGTACTTC. Full variable domain (missing parts from reference TRBV7-9 and TRBJ2-7): DTGVSQNPRHKITKRGQNVTFRCDPISEHNRLYWYRQTLGQGPEFLTYFQNEAQLEKSRLLSDRFSAERPKGSFSTLEIQRTEQGDSAMYLCASSLVGAGSYEQYFGPGTRLTVT.